The 10 T cell receptor beta chains given below trace back to one sample, sequenced in a study of beta chain features in type 1 diabetes. As every portion of the isolated RNA was reverse transcribed, the sequencing read expressed TCRB transcripts. Sequencing was performed with immunoSEQ multiplex PCR; in TCRdb, only in-frame clones are kept and a portion is missing. The sample has about 230,000 clones, 9.6% seen once. Sequenced: naive CD4+ T cells from blood. These receptors originate from a woman aged 18-35 years in good health.

This clone was seen a few times. This chain uses TRBV16 with TRBJ2-7; 8 nucleotides match TRBD1. V lost 3 bases and J lost 1; bases outside the gene matches: 5. Germline V gives CDR1 KGHSY, CDR2 FQNENV. The length of the CDR3 is 15 residues. The CDR3 nucleotides are TGTGCCAGCAGCCACGGGACAGGTGATTCCTACGAGCAGTACTTC. It yields the protein CASSHGTGDSYEQYF.

The chain carries TRBV6-1 and TRBJ1-2; D call uncertain. V was pared by 4 bases and J by 3 bases, with 15 bases between. Germline loops: CDR1 MNHNS, CDR2 SASEGT. There are 15 residues in the CDR3. DNA for the CDR3: TGTGCCAGCAGTGCCCGGGTTTTGGCGGACTATGGCTACACCTTC. This gives the protein CASSARVLADYGYTF.

This clone was seen only a few times. The gene calls are TRBV30 and TRBJ2-7; 11 bases are a match to TRBD1. V lost 2 bases, J lost 3 bases, and 3 bases stayed unmatched. There are 14 residues in the CDR3. Germline loops: CDR1 GTSNPN, CDR2 SVGIG (reference sequence). The CDR3 nucleotides read TGTGCCTGGAGTTTGGGACAGGGGGACTACGAGCAGTACTTC. It specifies CAWSLGQGDYEQYF.

This clone was seen just once. This rearrangement joins TRBV30 to TRBJ1-5; D possibly corresponds to TRBD1 (5 bases). V lost 2 bases to trimming and J lost 2 bases, with 7 bases between them. The CDR3 length is 13 residues. The germline V gene encodes CDR1 GTSNPN and CDR2 SVGIG (reference sequence). CDR3 amino acids: CAWSLQGNQPQHF. The CDR3 DNA reads TGTGCCTGGAGTTTACAGGGCAATCAGCCCCAGCATTTT.

This chain connects TRBV2 to TRBJ2-3; possibly TRBD1 for D (8 bases). V was shortened by 7 bases and J by 5 bases, with 16 bases between the two germline ends. The germline V gene encodes CDR1 SNHLY and CDR2 FYNNEI. This CDR3 is 14 amino acids long. The CDR3 is CASTLQGEGDTQYF. The CDR3 coding sequence is TGTGCCAGCACTTTACAGGGGGAGGGAGATACGCAGTATTTT.

The chain employs TRBV7-7 and TRBJ1-1, with 7 bases fitting TRBD1. The ends lost 3 bases at V and 5 bases at J; junction bases unmatched: 12. CDR1 is SSHAT and CDR2 is FNYEAQ in the germline V gene (reference sequence). This CDR3 has 16 amino acids. The CDR3, as DNA: TGTGCCAGCAGCTTGGGCGATCGGGACAGAGAGACTGAAGCTTTCTTT. Translation: CASSLGDRDRETEAFF.

This clone was picked up a small number of times. V gene TRBV6-4 combines with J gene TRBJ2-2; 8 bases match TRBD1. Per germline, CDR1 MRHNA and CDR2 SNTAGT. The J segment lost 2 bases and the V segment lost 6 bases, leaving 5 bases of the junction unmatched. CDR3 length: 15 residues. CDR3 nucleotides: TGTGCCAGCAGGGCGGACAGGGCAAACACCGGGGAGCTGTTTTTT. Translation: CASRADRANTGELFF.

The chain is built from TRBV5-1 and TRBJ2-7; 8 bases fit TRBD1. CDR1 and CDR2 from the germline V gene are SGHRS and YFSETQ. This CDR3 is 12 amino acids long. The trim removed 5 bases at V and 9 bases at J, leaving 7 bases unmatched. CDR3 DNA sequence: TGCGCCAGCAGTAGTCAGGGGGCTGCGCAGTACTTC. It encodes CASSSQGAAQYF.

The V and J genes are TRBV5-1 and TRBJ2-3; 9 nucleotides align to TRBD1. This CDR3 is built from 16 residues. V trimming: 3 bases; J trimming: 3 bases; junction bases outside the gene matches: 8. Germline-derived CDR1 and CDR2 are SGHRS and YFSETQ. CDR3 sequence: CASSSNRGRGTDTQYF. For the CDR3, the DNA is TGCGCCAGCAGCTCTAACAGGGGGCGAGGGACAGATACGCAGTATTTT.

The CDR3 DNA is TGTGCCAGTAGTATAGGACTAGCGGCTGATGAGCAGTTCTTC. Amino acid sequence: CASSIGLAADEQFF. The rearrangement uses TRBV19 and TRBJ2-1; 9 bases agree with TRBD2. Germline trimming cut 1 base from V and 8 bases from J; bases unmatched to any gene: 3. Germline values: CDR1 LNHDA, CDR2 SQIVND (reference sequence). The CDR3 length is 14 residues.